This T cell receptor beta chain was observed in a study of early T cells in non-severe SARS-CoV-2 infection. About the research overall: Investigators sequenced bulk RNA drawn from unsorted whole blood, and chains remained unpaired.

The TCR library protocol was used to attach unique molecular identifiers. These identifiers were attached to individual cDNA molecules. MiXCR, run by TCRdb on the 5' RACE reads, gives a single entry per CDR3 protein. Here the sample spans fewer than 130,000 distinct CDR3 sequences, around 12% being singletons. J gave up 1 base and V 10 bases, and 8 bases lay outside the gene matches. The CDR3 totals 14 residues. The receptor was isolated from an adult who was a healthcare worker with PCR-confirmed SARS-CoV-2 infection or an uninfected control (not recorded which). V gene TRBV12-3 or TRBV12-4 combines with J gene TRBJ1-1; TRBD1 matches 8 bases. This material consisted of whole blood, taken at baseline. The CDR3 region has the DNA TGTGCCACTGTCAGGGGGCCGGGGAACACTGAAGCTTTCTTT. Translating gives CATVRGPGNTEAFF.